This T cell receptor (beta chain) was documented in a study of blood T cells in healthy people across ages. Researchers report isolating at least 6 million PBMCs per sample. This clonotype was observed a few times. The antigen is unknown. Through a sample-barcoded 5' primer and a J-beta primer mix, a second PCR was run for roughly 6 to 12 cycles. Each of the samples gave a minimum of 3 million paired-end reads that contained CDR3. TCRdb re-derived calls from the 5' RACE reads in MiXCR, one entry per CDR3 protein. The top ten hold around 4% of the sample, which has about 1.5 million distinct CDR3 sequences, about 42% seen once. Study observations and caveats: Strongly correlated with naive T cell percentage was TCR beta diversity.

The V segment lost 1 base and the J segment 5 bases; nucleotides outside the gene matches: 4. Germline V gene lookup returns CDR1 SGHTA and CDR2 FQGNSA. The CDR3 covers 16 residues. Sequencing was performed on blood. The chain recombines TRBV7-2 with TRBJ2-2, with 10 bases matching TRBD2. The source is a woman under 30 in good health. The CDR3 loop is CASSLGLLAGTGELFF. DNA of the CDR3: TGTGCCAGCAGCTTAGGCTTACTAGCGGGGACCGGGGAGCTGTTTTTT.